This T cell receptor (beta chain) is from a study of shared clonotypes between healthy human individuals. The V gene's germline CDR1 is ENHRY and CDR2 SYGVKD. The CDR3 covers 14 residues. The V end was cut by 0 bases, the J end by 5 bases, with 10 bases between. Samples underwent the assay at deep level. Sequenced by immunoSEQ multiplex PCR; TCRdb stores in-frame clones only, minus some. The sample yields more than 2,000,000 clones, roughly 92% seen once. The clonotype comes from a man younger than 30 in good health. The chain joins TRBV10-3 to TRBJ1-1; TRBD1 is a possible D gene (5 bases). The sample was naive CD4+ T cells sorted from blood. Sample subset: CD45RA+ positively selected. DNA of the CDR3: TGTGCCATCAGTGAGTCGGCAGGGAGAACTGAAGCTTTCTTT. Translation gives CAISESAGRTEAFF.